This record looks at one T cell receptor beta chain sequence and its context. Its antigen is currently unknown. The data derive from a study of blood T cells in healthy people across ages. Study-level results: For the donors, CMV status was unknown and possibly confounded expanded clonotype changes.

Primers used in a second PCR of roughly 6 to 11 cycles were a sample-barcoded 5' primer and a J-beta primer mix. Per sample, CDR3-containing paired-end reads numbered at least 2.5 million. Using its own MiXCR run on the 5' RACE reads, TCRdb lists one record per CDR3 protein. The data contain 500,000 to 550,000 distinct CDR3 sequences, 20% to 30% of them singletons. The length of the CDR3 is 15 residues. J was trimmed by 1 base and V by 4 bases; bases with no gene match: 4. Those donating, healthy Caucasian individuals from Russia, were aged roughly 6 to 90. Investigators took ten milliliters of peripheral blood from every donor. These records were also assigned to another study, of T cells of mothers and their children.

The TCR was taken from a boy younger than 18 in good health. Sequenced sample: blood. The chain uses TRBV12-3 or TRBV12-4 and TRBJ1-1, with TRBD1 matching 9 bases. CDR3 sequence reads: CASSYPGQGNTEAFF. Here the CDR3 DNA reads TGTGCCAGCAGTTATCCGGGACAGGGGAACACTGAAGCTTTCTTT.